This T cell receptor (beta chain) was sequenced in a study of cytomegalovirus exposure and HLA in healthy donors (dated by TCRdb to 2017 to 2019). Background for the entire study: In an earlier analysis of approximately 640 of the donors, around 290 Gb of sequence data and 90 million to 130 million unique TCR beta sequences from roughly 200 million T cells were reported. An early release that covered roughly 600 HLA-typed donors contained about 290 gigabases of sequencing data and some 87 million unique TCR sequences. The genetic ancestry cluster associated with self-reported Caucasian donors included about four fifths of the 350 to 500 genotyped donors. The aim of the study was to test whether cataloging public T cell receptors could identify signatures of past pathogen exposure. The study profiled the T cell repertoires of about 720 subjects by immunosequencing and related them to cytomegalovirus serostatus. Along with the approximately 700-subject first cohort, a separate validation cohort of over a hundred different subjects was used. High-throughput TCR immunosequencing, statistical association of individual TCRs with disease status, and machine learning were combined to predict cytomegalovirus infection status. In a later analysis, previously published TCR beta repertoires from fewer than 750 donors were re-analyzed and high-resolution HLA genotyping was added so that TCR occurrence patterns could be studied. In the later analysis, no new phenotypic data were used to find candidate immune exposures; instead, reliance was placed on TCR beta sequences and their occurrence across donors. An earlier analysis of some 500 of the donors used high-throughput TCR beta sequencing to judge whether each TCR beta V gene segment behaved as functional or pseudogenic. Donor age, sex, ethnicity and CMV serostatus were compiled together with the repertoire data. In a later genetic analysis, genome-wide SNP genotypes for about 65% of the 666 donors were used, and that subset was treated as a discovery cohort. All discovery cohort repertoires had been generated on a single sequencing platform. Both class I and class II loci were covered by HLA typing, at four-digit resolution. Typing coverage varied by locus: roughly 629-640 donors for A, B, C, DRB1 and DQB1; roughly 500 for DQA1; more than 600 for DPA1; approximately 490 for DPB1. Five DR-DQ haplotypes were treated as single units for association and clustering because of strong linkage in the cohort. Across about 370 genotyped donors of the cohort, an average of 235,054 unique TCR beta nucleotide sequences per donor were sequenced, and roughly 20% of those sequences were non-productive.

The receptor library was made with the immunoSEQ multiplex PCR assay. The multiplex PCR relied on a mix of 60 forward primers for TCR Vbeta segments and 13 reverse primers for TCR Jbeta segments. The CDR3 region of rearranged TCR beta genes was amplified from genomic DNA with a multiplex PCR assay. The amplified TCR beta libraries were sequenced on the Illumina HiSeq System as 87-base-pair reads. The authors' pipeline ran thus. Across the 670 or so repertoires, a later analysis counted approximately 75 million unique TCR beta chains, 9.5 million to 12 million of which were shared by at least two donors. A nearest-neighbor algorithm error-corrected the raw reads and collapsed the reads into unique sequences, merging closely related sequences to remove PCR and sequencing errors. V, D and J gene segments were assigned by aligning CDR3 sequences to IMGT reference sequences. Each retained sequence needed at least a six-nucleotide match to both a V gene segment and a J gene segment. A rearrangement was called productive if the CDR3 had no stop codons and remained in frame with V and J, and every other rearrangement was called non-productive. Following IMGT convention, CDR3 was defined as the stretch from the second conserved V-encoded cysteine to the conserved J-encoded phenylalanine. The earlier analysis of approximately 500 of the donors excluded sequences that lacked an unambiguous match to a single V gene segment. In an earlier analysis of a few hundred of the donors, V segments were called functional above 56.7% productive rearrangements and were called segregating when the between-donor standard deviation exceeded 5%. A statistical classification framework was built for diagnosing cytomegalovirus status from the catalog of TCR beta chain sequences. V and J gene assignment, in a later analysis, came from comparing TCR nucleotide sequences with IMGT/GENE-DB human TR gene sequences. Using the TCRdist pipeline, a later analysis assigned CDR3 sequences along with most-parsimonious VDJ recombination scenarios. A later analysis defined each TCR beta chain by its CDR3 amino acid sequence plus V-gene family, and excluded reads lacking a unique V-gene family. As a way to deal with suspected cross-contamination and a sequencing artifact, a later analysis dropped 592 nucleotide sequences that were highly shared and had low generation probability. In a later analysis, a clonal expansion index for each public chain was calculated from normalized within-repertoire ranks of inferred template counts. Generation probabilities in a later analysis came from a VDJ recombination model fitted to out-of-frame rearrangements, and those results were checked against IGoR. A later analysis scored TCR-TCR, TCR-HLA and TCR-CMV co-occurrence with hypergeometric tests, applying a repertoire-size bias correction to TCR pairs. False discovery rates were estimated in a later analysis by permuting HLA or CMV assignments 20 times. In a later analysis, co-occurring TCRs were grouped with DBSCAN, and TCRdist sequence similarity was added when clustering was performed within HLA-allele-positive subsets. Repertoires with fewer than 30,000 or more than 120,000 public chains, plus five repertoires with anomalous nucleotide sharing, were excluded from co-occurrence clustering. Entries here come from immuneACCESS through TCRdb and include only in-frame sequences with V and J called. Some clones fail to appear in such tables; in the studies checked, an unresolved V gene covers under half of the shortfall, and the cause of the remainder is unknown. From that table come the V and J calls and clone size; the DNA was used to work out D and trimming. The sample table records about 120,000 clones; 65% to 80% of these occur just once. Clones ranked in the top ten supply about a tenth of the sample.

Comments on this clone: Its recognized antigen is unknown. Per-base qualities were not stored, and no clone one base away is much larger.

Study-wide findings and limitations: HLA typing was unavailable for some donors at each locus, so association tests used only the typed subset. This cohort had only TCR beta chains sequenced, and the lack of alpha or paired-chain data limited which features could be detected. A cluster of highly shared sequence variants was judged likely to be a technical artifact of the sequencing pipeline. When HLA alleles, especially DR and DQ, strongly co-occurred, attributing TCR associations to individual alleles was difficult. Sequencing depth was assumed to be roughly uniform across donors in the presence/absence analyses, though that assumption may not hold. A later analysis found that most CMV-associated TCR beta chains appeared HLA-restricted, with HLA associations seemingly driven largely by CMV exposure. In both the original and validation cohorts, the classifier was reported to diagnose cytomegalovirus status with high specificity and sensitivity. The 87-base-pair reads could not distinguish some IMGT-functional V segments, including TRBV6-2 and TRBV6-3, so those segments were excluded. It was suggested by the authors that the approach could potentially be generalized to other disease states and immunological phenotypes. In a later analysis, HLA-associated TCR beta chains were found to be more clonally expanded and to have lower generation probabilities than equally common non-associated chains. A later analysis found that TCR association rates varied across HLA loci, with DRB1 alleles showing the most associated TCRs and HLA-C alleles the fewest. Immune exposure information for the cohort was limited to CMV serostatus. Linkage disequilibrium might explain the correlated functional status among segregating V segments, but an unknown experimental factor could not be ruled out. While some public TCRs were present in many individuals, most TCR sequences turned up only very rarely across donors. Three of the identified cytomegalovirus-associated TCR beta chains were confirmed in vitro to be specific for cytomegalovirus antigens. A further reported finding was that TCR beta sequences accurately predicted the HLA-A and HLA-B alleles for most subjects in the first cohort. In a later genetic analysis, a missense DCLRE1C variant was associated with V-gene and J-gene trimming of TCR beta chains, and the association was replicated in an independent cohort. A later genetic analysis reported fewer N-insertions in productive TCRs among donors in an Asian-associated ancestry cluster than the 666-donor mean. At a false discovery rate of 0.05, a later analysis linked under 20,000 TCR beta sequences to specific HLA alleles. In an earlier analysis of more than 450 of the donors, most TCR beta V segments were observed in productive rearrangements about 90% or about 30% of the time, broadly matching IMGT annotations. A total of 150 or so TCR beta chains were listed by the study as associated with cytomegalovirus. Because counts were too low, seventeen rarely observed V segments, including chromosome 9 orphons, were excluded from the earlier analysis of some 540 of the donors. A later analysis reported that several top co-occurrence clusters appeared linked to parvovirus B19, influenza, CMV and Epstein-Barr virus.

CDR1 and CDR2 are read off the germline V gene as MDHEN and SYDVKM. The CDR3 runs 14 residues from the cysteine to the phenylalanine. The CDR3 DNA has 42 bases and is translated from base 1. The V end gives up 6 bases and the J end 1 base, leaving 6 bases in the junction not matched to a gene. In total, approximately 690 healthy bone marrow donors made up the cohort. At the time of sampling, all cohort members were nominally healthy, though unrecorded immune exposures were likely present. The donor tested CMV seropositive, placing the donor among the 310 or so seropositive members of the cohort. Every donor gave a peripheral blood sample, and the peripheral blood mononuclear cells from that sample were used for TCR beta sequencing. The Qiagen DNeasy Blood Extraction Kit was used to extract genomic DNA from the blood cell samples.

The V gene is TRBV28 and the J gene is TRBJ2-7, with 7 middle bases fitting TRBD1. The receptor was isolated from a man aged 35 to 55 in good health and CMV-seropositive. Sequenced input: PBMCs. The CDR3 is CASSQPGQSYEQYF. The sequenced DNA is TGTGCCAGCAGCCAACCGGGACAGTCCTACGAGCAGTACTTC. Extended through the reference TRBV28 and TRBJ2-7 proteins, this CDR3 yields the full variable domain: DVKVTQSSRYLVKRTGEKVFLECVQDMDHENMFWYRQDPGLGLRLIYFSYDVKMKEKGDIPEGYSVSREKKERFSLILESASTNQTSMYLCASSQPGQSYEQYFGPGTRLTVT.